The rows below give T cell receptor beta chains drawn from one sample of a study of early T cells in non-severe SARS-CoV-2 infection. TCRdb re-derived calls from the 5' RACE reads in MiXCR, one entry per CDR3 protein. The data contain over 50,000 distinct CDR3 sequences, 11% of them singletons. Sequencing input: whole blood. All receptors come from an adult who was a healthcare worker with PCR-confirmed SARS-CoV-2 infection or an uninfected control (not recorded which). CDR3s include the opening cysteine and the closing phenylalanine or tryptophan. D genes are given only for firm matches. Where a row states a size, it is once, few, many or the class of an expanded clone; other rows omit it.

v_gene: TRBV5-1; abundance: NA; d_gene: NA; j_gene: TRBJ2-1; CDR3nt: TGCGCCAGCAGCCATAGAACAGGGAATGAGCAGTTCTTC; CDR3aa: CASSHRTGNEQFF
v_gene: TRBV9; abundance: many; d_gene: NA; j_gene: TRBJ2-1; CDR3nt: TGTGCCAGCAGTGCCCGGGGGCATGGTGAGCAGTTCTTC; CDR3aa: CASSARGHGEQFF
v_gene: TRBV7-9; abundance: many; d_gene: TRBD1; j_gene: TRBJ2-1; CDR3nt: TGTGCCAGCAGCTTATCCGGGACAGGGATCGATGAGCAGTTCTTC; CDR3aa: CASSLSGTGIDEQFF
v_gene: TRBV6-2/TRBV6-3; abundance: many; d_gene: NA; j_gene: TRBJ2-2; CDR3nt: TGTGCCAGCAGTTACAGCCTAAAGCGGGCTACGGGGAACACCGGGGAGCTGTTTTTT; CDR3aa: CASSYSLKRATGNTGELFF
v_gene: TRBV12-3/TRBV12-4; abundance: many; d_gene: NA; j_gene: TRBJ1-3; CDR3nt: TGTGCCAGCAGAATGGTTGCCTCTGGAAACACCATATATTTT; CDR3aa: CASRMVASGNTIYF
v_gene: TRBV11-2; abundance: many; d_gene: TRBD1; j_gene: TRBJ2-5; CDR3nt: TGTGCCAGCAGCGCAGGACAGGCCCCGACCGAGACCCAGTACTTC; CDR3aa: CASSAGQAPTETQYF
v_gene: TRBV20-1; abundance: many; d_gene: NA; j_gene: TRBJ2-1; CDR3nt: TGCAGTGCCCTAACCCGTAGCTCCTACAATGAGCAGTTCTTC; CDR3aa: CSALTRSSYNEQFF
v_gene: TRBV3-1; abundance: few; d_gene: TRBD2; j_gene: TRBJ2-2; CDR3nt: TGTGCCAGCAGCCAATGGGGACTAGCGGGGGGCAACACCGGGGAGCTGTTTTTT; CDR3aa: CASSQWGLAGGNTGELFF
v_gene: TRBV5-1; abundance: few; d_gene: TRBD2; j_gene: TRBJ2-1; CDR3nt: TGCGCCAGCAGCCCGGGGGTAGCGGGGTACAATGAGCAGTTCTTC; CDR3aa: CASSPGVAGYNEQFF
v_gene: TRBV7-3; abundance: many; d_gene: NA; j_gene: TRBJ1-1; CDR3nt: TGTGCCAGCAGCTTAAATGCTGGGAGGGGGTTTTTGGGCACTGAAGCTTTCTTT; CDR3aa: CASSLNAGRGFLGTEAFF
v_gene: TRBV6-2/TRBV6-3; abundance: many; d_gene: NA; j_gene: TRBJ1-1; CDR3nt: TGTGCCAGCCTCGGTTTTACAGGGCCCAACACTGAAGCTTTCTTT; CDR3aa: CASLGFTGPNTEAFF